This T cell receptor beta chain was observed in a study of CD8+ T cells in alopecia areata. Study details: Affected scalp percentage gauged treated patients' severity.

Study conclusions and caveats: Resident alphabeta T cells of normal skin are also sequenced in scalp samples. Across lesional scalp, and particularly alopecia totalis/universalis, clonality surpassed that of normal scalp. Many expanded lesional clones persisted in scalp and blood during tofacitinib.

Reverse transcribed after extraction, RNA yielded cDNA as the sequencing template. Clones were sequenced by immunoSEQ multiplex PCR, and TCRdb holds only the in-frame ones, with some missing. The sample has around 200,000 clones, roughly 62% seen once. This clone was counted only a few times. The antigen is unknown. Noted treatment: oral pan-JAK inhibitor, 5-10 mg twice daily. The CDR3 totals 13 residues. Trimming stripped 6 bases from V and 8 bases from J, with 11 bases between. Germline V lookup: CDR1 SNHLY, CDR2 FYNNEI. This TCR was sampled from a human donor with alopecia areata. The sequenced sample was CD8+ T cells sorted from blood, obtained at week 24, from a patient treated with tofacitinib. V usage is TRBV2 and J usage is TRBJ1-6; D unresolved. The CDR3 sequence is CASRRYPHSPLHF. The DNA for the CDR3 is TGTGCCAGCAGACGGTACCCTCATTCACCCCTCCACTTT. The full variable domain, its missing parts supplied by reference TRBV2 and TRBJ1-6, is EPEVTQTPSHQVTQMGQEVILRCVPISNHLYFYWYRQILGQKVEFLVSFYNNEISEKSEIFDDQFSVERPDGSNFTLKIRSTKLEDSAMYFCASRRYPHSPLHFGNGTRLTVT.